This entry features one T cell receptor beta chain sequence. Its antigen is as yet unknown. The record originates from a study of identical twins. V shed 3 bases and J shed 4 bases, with 18 bases lying between them. CDR1 DFQATT and CDR2 SNEGSKA come from the germline V gene (reference sequence). The CDR3 contains 15 residues. cDNA molecules carried unique molecular identifiers, and template switching added a universal primer site. Via MiXCR, TCRdb re-called the 5' RACE reads, giving one row per CDR3 protein. The sample lists roughly 250,000 distinct CDR3 sequences, over 13% occurring once. Whole-study findings and limits: Insertions ran lower in abundant cord blood beta clonotypes, though not in memory repertoires. Cross-sectional statistics, not tracking of the same donors, supported the conclusions. Models underpredicted monozygotic twin sharing of out-of-frame TCR alpha.

The TCR was taken from a woman aged 18 to 35 in good health. The chain joins TRBV20-1 to TRBJ2-5, with D possibly matching TRBD2 (6 bases). Sequenced input: memory (CD45RO+) T cells sorted from blood. The DNA of the CDR3 is TGCAGTGCTAGGACACCGACCGCCGGGGGAGAGACCCAGTACTTC. Amino acids: CSARTPTAGGETQYF.